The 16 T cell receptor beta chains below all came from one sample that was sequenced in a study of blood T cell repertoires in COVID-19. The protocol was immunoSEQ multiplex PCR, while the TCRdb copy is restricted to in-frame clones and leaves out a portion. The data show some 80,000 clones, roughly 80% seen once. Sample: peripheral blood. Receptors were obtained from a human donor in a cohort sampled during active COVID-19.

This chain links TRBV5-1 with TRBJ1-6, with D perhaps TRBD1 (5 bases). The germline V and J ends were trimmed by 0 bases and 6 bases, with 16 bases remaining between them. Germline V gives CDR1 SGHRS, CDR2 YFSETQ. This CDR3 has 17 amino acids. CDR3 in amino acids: CASSLGDWGGGNSPLHF. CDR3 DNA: TGCGCCAGCAGCTTGGGGGATTGGGGGGGTGGTAATTCACCCCTCCACTTT.

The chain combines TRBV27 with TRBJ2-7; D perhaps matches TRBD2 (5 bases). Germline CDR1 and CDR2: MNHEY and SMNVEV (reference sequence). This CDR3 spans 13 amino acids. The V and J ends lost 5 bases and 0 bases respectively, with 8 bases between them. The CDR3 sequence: CASSVGSSYEQYF. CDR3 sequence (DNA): TGTGCCAGCAGTGTGGGGAGCTCCTACGAGCAGTACTTC.

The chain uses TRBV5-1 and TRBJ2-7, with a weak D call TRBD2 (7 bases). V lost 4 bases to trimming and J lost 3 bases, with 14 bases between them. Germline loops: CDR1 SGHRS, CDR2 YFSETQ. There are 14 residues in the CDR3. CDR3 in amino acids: CASSVRGAVYEQYF. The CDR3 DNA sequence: TGCGCCAGCAGCGTCCGGGGGGCGGTCTACGAGCAGTACTTC.

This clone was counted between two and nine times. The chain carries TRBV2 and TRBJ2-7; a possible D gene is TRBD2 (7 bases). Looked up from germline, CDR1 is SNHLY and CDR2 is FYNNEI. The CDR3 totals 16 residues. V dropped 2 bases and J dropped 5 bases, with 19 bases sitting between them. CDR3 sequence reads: CASSENGRGANHEQYF. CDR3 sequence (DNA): TGTGCCAGCAGTGAAAATGGTCGGGGGGCCAACCACGAGCAGTACTTC. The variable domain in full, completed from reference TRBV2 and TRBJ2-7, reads EPEVTQTPSHQVTQMGQEVILRCVPISNHLYFYWYRQILGQKVEFLVSFYNNEISEKSEIFDDQFSVERPDGSNFTLKIRSTKLEDSAMYFCASSENGRGANHEQYFGPGTRLTVT.

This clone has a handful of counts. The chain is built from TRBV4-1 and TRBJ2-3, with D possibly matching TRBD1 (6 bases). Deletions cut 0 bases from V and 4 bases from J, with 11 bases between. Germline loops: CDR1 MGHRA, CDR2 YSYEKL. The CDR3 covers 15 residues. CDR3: CASSQDPRGADTQYF. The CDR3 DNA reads TGCGCCAGCAGCCAAGATCCCAGGGGAGCAGATACGCAGTATTTT.

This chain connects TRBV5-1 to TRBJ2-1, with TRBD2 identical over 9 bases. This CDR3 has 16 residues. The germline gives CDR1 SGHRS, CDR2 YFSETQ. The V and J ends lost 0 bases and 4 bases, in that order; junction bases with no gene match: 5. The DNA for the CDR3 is TGCGCCAGCAGCTTGGGATCTAGCGGGGCTTACAATGAGCAGTTCTTC. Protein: CASSLGSSGAYNEQFF.

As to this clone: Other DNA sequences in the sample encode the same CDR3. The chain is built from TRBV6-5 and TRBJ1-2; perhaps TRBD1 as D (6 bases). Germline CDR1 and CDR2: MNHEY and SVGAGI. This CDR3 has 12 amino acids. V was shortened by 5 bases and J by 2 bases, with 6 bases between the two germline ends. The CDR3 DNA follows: TGTGCCAGCAGTCAGGGGAACTATGGCTACACCTTC. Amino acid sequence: CASSQGNYGYTF.

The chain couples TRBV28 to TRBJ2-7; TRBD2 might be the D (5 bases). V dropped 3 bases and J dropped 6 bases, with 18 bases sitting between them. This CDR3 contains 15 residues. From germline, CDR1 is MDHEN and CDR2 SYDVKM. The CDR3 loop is CASSFSLARGSEQYF. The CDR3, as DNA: TGTGCCAGCAGTTTCTCATTAGCACGGGGATCCGAGCAGTACTTC.

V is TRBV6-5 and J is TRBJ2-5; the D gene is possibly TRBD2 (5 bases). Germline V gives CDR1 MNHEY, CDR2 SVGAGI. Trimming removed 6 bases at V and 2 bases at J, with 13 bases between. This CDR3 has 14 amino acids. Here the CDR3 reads CASSRTDLQETQYF. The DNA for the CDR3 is TGTGCCAGCAGCCGGACGGACTTACAAGAGACCCAGTACTTC.

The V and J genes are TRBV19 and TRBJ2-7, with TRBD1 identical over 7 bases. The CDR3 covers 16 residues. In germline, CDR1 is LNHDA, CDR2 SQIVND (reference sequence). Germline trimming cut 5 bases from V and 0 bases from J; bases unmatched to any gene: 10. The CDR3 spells CASSSRTGRSSYEQYF. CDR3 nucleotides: TGTGCCAGTAGTTCCAGGACAGGAAGGAGCTCCTACGAGCAGTACTTC.

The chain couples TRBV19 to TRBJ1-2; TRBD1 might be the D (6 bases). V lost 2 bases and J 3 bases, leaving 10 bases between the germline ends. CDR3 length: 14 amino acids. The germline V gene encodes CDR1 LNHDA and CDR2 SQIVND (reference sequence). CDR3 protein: CASSIQGSDYGYTF. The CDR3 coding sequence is TGTGCCAGTAGTATACAGGGGTCGGACTATGGCTACACCTTC.

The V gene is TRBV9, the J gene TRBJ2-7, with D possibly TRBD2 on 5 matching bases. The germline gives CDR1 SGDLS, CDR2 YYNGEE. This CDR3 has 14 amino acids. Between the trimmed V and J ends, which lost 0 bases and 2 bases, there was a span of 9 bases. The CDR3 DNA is TGTGCCAGCAGCGTAGGGGAGCCCCCCTACGAGCAGTACTTC. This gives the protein CASSVGEPPYEQYF.

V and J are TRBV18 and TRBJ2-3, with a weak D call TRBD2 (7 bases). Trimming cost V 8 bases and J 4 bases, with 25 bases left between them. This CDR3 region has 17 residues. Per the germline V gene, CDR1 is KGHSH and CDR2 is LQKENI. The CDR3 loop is CASRTNRGAGRSDTQYF. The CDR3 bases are TGTGCCAGCCGGACCAACCGGGGGGCTGGTCGGTCAGATACGCAGTATTTT.

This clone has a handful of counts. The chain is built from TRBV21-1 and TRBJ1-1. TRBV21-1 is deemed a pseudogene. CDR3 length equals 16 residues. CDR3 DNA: TGTGCCAGCAGCCCCCGGAGGGGACCCATGAACACTGAAGCTTTCTTT. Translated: CASSPRRGPMNTEAFF.

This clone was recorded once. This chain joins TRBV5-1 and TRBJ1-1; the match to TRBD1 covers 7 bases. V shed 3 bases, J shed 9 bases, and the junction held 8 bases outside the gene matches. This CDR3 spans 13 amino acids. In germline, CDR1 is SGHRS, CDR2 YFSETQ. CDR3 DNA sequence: TGCGCCAGCAGCTCGGGACAGAAACAGCAAGCTTTCTTT. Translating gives CASSSGQKQQAFF. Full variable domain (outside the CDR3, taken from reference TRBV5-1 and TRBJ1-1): KAGVTQTPRYLIKTRGQQVTLSCSPISGHRSVSWYQQTPGQGLQFLFEYFSETQRNKGNFPGRFSGRQFSNSRSEMNVSTLELGDSALYLCASSSGQKQQAFFGQGTRLTVV.

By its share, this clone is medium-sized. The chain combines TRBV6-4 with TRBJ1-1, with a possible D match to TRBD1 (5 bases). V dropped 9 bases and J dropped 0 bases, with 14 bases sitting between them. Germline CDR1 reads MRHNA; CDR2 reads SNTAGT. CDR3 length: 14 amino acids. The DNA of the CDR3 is TGTGCCAGTAGTCCGGGGGGTGTGAACACTGAAGCTTTCTTT. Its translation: CASSPGGVNTEAFF.